The clone carrying this TCR beta chain has more than one count but fewer than ten. This specimen comes from a study of cytomegalovirus exposure and HLA in healthy donors. About the study: Earlier work reported 100 million or so unique TCR beta sequences from 150 million to 200 million T cells. Roughly 77 million unique TCRs from HLA-typed donors made up an early data release.

PCR used 60 Vbeta primers and 13 Jbeta primers. Assay used: immunoSEQ multiplex PCR; TCRdb lists only in-frame clones, some missing. This sample has around 130,000 clones, with around 77% found just once. This clonotype originated in a woman between 55 and 75 years old in good health and CMV-seronegative. The source material was PBMCs.

In DNA form, the CDR3 reads TGCGCCAGCAGCTTGGGCATCAGTAACTCCTACGAGCAGTACTTC. It translates to CASSLGISNSYEQYF. The chain joins TRBV5-1 to TRBJ2-7; D ambiguous. Germline loops: CDR1 SGHRS, CDR2 YFSETQ. The CDR3 extends over 15 amino acids. The V and J ends lost 0 bases and 0 bases respectively, with 10 bases between them.